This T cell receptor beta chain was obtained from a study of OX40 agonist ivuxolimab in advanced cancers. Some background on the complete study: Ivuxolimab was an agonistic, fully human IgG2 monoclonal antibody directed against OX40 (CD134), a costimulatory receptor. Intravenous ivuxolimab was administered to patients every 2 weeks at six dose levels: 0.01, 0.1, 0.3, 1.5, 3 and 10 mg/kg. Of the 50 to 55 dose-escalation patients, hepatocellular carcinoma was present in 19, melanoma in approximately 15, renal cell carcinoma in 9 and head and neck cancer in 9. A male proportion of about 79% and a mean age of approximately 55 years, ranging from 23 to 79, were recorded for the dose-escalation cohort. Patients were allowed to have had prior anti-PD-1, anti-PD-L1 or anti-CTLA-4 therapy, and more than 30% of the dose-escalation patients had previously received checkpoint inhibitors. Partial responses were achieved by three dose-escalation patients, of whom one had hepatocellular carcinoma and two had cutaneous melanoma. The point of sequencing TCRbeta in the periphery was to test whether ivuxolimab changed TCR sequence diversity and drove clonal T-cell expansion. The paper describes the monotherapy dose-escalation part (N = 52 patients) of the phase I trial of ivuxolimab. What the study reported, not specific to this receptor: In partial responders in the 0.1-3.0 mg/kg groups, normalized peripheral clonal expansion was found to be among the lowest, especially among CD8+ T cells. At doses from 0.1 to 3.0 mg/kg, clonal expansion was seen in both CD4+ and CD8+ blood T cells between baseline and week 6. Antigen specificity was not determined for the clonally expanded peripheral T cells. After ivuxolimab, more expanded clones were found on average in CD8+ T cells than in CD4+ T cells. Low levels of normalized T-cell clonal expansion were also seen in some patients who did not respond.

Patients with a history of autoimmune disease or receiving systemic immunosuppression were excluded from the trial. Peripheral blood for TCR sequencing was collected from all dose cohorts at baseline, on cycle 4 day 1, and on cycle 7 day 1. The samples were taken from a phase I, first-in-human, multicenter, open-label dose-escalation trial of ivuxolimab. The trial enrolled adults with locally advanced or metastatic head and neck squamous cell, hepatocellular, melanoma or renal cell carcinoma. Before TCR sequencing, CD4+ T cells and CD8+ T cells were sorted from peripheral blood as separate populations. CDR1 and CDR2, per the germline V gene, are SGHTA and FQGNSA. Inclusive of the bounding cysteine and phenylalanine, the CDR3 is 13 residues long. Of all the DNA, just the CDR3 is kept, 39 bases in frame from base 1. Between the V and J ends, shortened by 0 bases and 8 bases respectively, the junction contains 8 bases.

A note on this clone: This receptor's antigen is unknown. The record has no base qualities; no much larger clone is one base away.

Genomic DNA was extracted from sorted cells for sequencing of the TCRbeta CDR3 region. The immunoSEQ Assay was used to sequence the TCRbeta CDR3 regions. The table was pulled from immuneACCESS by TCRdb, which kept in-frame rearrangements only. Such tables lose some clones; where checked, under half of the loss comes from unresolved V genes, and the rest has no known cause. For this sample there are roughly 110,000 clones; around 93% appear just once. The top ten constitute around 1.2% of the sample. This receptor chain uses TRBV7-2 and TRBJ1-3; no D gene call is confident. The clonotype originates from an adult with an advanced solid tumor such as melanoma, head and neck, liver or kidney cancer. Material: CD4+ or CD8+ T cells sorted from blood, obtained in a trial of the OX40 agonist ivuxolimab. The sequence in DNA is TGTGCCAGCAGCTTAGCACTCAAGGACACCATATATTTT. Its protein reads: CASSLALKDTIYF.